These 10 T cell receptor beta chains were all obtained from the same sample, sequenced in a study of cytomegalovirus exposure and HLA in healthy donors. Use of 60 Vbeta and 13 Jbeta primers characterized the PCR. Profiling relied on immunoSEQ multiplex PCR, and the TCRdb table lists in-frame clones only, not all of them. The profile shows around 190,000 clones, about 78% of them singletons. Sequencing used PBMCs. The receptors here all came from a man aged 55 to 70 in good health and CMV-seronegative.

This clone appeared a single time. The chain couples TRBV5-4 to TRBJ2-1; D is unclear. The CDR3 totals 13 residues. Germline V lookup: CDR1 SGHNT, CDR2 YYREEE (reference sequence). Trimming took off 1 base at V and 6 bases at J, with 8 bases between the two ends. This CDR3 is CASSLQASNEQFF. CDR3 in DNA: TGTGCCAGCAGCTTGCAGGCGTCCAATGAGCAGTTCTTC.

This clone was seen many times. This chain connects TRBV5-3 to TRBJ2-7; no definite D call. Being an ORF, TRBV5-3 has a function that is uncertain. Trimming pared 6 bases from V and 6 bases from J, leaving 10 bases between. The CDR3 loop spans 11 amino acids. The CDR3 DNA is TGTGCCAGAACCGCGGCTTGCGAGCAGTACTTC. This gives the protein CARTAACEQYF.

The chain combines TRBV29-1 with TRBJ2-1; 7 bases align to TRBD2. J gave up 8 bases and V 3 bases, and 7 bases lay outside the gene matches. The CDR3 runs to 13 residues. CDR1 SQVTM and CDR2 ANQGSEA come from the germline V gene. The CDR3 DNA sequence: TGCAGCGTTGAGGACGGGGGGAGGGATGAGCAGTTCTTC. Protein: CSVEDGGRDEQFF.

V gene TRBV15 combines with J gene TRBJ2-3; 7 positions match TRBD1. Germline values: CDR1 LNHNV, CDR2 YYDKDF (reference sequence). V trimming: 0 bases; J trimming: 1 base; junction bases outside the gene matches: 7. CDR3 length equals 17 residues. CDR3 DNA sequence: TGTGCCACCAGCAGAGAAGGGGATACAGGGGGCACAGATACGCAGTATTTT. It codes for CATSREGDTGGTDTQYF.

The rearrangement joins TRBV6-5 to TRBJ1-2; D remains ambiguous. Trimming stripped 4 bases from V and 4 bases from J, with 13 bases between. CDR1 and CDR2 (germline): MNHEY, SVGAGI. This CDR3 is 14 amino acids long. The chain's CDR3 is CASSSGSQVYGYTF. In nucleotides, the CDR3 is TGTGCCAGCAGTTCGGGATCTCAGGTCTATGGCTACACCTTC.

This chain joins TRBV19 and TRBJ1-1; possibly TRBD1 for D (5 bases). This CDR3 spans 14 amino acids. V dropped 6 bases and J dropped 0 bases, with 11 bases sitting between them. Germline V CDR1 and CDR2: LNHDA, SQIVND (reference sequence). The CDR3 DNA sequence: TGTGCCAGTAGCTATAGGGGCATGAACACTGAAGCTTTCTTT. Its translation: CASSYRGMNTEAFF.

Here the CDR3 DNA reads TGTGCCAGCAGACCATTAGCGGGAGGGAGACTCGGTGAGCAGTTCTTC. Encoded protein: CASRPLAGGRLGEQFF. The V call is TRBV11-2, the J call TRBJ2-1, with 11 bases lining up with TRBD2. This CDR3 comprises 16 residues. Germline V lookup: CDR1 SGHAT, CDR2 FQNNGV. Germline trimming cut 6 bases from V and 9 bases from J; bases unmatched to any gene: 13.

This clone was seen more than once but under ten times. The J gene is TRBJ2-1, the V gene TRBV19; 11 positions agree with TRBD2. The V segment lost 6 bases and the J segment 6 bases; nucleotides outside the gene matches: 7. Germline V gives CDR1 LNHDA, CDR2 SQIVND (reference sequence). This CDR3 contains 15 residues. The CDR3 protein is CASRHIAGGPNEQFF. CDR3 sequence (DNA): TGTGCCAGTAGACACATAGCGGGAGGGCCCAATGAGCAGTTCTTC. The full variable domain, in which reference TRBV19 and TRBJ2-1 provide the parts outside the CDR3, is DGGITQSPKYLFRKEGQNVTLSCEQNLNHDAMYWYRQDPGQGLRLIYYSQIVNDFQKGDIAEGYSVSREKKESFPLTVTSAQKNPTAFYLCASRHIAGGPNEQFFGPGTRLTVL.

The chain has TRBV29-1 and TRBJ1-1; a weak D match, TRBD1 (6 bases). Trimming left V 6 bases short and J 4 bases short, with 12 bases between. CDR1 and CDR2 from the germline V gene are SQVTM and ANQGSEA. CDR3 length equals 12 residues. The CDR3 DNA follows: TGCAGCGTGTCTAGGGGGGGCACTGAAGCTTTCTTT. Residues: CSVSRGGTEAFF. Combining the CDR3 with reference TRBV29-1 and TRBJ1-1 gives the whole variable domain SAVISQKPSRDICQRGTSLTIQCQVDSQVTMMFWYRQQPGQSLTLIATANQGSEATYESGFVIDKFPISRPNLTFSTLTVSNMSPEDSSIYLCSVSRGGTEAFFGQGTRLTVV.

This chain uses TRBV7-6 with TRBJ2-7, with 7 bases that match TRBD1. V trimming: 4 bases; J trimming: 4 bases; junction bases outside the gene matches: 10. The CDR3 extends over 15 amino acids. The germline CDR1 and CDR2 sequences are SGHVS and FNYEAQ. CDR3 protein: CASSSRQGPLYEQYF. CDR3 bases: TGTGCCAGCAGCTCAAGACAGGGACCCCTTTACGAGCAGTACTTC.